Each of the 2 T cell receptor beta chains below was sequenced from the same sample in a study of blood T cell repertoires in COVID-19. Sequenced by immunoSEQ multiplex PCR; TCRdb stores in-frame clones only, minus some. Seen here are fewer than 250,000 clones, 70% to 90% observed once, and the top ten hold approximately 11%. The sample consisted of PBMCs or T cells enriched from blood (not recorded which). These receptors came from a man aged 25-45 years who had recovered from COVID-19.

The CDR3, as DNA: TGTGCCAGCAGCCCGGACAGGCTCAATCAGCCCCAGCATTTT. Translation gives CASSPDRLNQPQHF. J is TRBJ1-5 and V is TRBV6-5; 7 nucleotides align to TRBD1. Germline V gene sequence: CDR1 MNHEY, CDR2 SVGAGI. This CDR3 has 14 residues. V shed 6 bases and J 3 bases; nucleotides not matched to a gene: 5.

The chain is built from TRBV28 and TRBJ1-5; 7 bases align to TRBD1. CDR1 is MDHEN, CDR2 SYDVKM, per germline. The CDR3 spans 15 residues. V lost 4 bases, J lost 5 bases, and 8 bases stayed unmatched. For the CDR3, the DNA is TGTGCCAGCAGTTCCCCCGGGACAGTATATCAGCCCCAGCATTTT. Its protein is CASSSPGTVYQPQHF.